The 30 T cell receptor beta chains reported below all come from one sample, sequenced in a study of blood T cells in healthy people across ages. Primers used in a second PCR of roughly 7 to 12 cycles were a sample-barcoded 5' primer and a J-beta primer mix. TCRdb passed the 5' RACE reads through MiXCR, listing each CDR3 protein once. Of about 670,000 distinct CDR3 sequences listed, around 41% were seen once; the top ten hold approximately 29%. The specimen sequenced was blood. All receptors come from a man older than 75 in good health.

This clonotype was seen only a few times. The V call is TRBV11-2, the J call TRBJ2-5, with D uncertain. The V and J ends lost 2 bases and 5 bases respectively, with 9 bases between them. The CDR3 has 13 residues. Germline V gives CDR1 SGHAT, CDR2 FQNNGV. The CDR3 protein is CASSLWEGETQYF. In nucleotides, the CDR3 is TGTGCCAGCAGCTTATGGGAAGGGGAGACCCAGTACTTC.

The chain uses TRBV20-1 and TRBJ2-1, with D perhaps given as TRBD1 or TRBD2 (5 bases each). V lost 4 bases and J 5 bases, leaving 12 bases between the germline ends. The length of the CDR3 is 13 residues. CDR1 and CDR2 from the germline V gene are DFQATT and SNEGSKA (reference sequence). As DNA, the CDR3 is TGCAGTGCTAACAAGAGGGGCAACAATGAGCAGTTCTTC. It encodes CSANKRGNNEQFF.

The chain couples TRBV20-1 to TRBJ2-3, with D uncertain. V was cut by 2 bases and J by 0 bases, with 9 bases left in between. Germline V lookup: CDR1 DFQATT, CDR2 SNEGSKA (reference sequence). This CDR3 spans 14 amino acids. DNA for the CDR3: TGCAGTGCTAGACAAGGGTCCAGCACAGATACGCAGTATTTT. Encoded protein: CSARQGSSTDTQYF.

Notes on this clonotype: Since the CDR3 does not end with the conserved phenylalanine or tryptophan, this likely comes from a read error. The DNA for the CDR3 is TGTGCCAGCAGTTTTTGGGGGACAGATTATGGCTACACCTTG. The encoded protein is CASSFWGTDYGYTL. The chain is built from TRBV27 and TRBJ1-2; 7 nucleotides line up with TRBD1. Germline V lookup: CDR1 MNHEY, CDR2 SMNVEV (reference sequence). The CDR3 totals 14 residues. Trimming cost V 3 bases and J 5 bases; bases outside gene matches: 6.

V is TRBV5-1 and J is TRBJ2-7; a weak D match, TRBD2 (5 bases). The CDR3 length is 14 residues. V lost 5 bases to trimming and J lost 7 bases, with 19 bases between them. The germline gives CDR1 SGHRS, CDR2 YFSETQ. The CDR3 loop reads CASRDSTLYNEQYF. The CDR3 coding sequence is TGCGCCAGCAGGGACTCCACTCTGTACAATGAGCAGTACTTC.

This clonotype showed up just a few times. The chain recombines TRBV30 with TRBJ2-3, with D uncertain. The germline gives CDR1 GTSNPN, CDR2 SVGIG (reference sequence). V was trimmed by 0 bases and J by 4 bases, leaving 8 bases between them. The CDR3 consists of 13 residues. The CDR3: CAWSVHRADTQYF. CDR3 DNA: TGTGCCTGGAGTGTACACCGGGCAGATACGCAGTATTTT.

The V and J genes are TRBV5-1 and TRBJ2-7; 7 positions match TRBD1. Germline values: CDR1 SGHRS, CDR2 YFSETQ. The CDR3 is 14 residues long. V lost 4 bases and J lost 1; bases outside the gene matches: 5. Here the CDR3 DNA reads TGCGCCAGCAGCGCCGGACAGGAATCCTACGAGCAGTACTTC. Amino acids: CASSAGQESYEQYF.

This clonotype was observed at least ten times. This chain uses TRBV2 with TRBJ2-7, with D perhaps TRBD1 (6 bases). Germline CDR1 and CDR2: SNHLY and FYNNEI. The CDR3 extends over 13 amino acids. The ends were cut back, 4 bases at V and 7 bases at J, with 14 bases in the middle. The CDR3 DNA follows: TGTGCCAGCAGTGTGCGACAGGACTGGGAGCAGTACTTC. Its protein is CASSVRQDWEQYF.

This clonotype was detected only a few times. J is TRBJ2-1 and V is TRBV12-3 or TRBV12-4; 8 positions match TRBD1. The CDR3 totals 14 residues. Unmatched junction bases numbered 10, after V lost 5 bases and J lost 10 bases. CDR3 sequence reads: CASSLQGAWYEQFF. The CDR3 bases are TGTGCCAGCAGTCTTCAGGGGGCGTGGTACGAGCAGTTCTTC.

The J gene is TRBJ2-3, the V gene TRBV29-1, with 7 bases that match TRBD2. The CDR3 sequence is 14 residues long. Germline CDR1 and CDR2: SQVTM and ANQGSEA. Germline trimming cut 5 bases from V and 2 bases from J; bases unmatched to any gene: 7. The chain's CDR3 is CSVRGVESTDTQYF. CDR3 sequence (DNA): TGCAGCGTTCGGGGGGTTGAGTCCACAGATACGCAGTATTTT.

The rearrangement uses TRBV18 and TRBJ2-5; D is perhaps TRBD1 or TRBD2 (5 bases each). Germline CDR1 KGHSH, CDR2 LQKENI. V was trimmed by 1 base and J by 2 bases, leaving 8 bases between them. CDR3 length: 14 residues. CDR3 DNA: TGTGCCAGCTCACCACGGGGGATACAAGAGACCCAGTACTTC. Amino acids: CASSPRGIQETQYF.

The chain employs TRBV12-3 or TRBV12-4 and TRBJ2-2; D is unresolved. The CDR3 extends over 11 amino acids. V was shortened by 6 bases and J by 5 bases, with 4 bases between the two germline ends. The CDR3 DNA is TGTGCCAGCAGATGGACCGGGGAGCTGTTTTTT. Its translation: CASRWTGELFF.

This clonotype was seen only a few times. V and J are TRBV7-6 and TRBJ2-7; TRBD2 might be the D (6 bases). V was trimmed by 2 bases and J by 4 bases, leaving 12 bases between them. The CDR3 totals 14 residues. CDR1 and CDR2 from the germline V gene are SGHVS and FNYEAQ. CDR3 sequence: CASSLSTRAYEQYF. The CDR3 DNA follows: TGTGCCAGCAGCTTATCGACTAGGGCTTACGAGCAGTACTTC.

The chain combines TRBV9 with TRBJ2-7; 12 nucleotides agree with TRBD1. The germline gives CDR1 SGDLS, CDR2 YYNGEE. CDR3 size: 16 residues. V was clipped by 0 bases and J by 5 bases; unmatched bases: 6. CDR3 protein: CASSVVPGQGAHEQYF. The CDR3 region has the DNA TGTGCCAGCAGCGTAGTACCGGGACAGGGGGCCCACGAGCAGTACTTC. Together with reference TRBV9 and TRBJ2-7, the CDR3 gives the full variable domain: DSGVTQTPKHLITATGQRVTLRCSPRSGDLSVYWYQQSLDQGLQFLIQYYNGEERAKGNILERFSAQQFPDLHSELNLSSLELGDSALYFCASSVVPGQGAHEQYFGPGTRLTVT.

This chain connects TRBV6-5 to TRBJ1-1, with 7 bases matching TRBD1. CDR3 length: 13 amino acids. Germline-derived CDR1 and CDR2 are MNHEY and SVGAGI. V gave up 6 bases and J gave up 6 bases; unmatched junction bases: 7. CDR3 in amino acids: CASRPTGEAEAFF. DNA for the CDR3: TGTGCCAGCAGACCCACAGGGGAGGCTGAAGCTTTCTTT.

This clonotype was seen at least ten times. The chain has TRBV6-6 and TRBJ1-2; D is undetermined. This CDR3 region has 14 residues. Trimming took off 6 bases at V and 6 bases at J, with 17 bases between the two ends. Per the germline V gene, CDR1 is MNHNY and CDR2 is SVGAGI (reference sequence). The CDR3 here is CASRPPAAVNGYTF. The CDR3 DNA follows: TGTGCCAGCAGACCCCCCGCGGCAGTAAATGGCTACACCTTC.

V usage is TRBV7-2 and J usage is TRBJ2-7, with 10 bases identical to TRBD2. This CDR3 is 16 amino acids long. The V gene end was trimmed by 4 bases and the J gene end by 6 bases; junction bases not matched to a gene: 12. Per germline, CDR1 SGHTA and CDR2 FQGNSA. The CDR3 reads CASSYRASGRESEQYF. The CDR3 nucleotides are TGTGCCAGCAGCTACCGCGCTAGCGGGAGAGAATCCGAGCAGTACTTC.

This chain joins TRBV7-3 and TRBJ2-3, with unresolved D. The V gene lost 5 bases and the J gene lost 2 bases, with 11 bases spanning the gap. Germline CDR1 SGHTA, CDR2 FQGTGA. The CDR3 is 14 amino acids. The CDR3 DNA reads TGTGCCAGCAGCCCAGACGTTAACACAGATACGCAGTATTTT. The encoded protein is CASSPDVNTDTQYF.

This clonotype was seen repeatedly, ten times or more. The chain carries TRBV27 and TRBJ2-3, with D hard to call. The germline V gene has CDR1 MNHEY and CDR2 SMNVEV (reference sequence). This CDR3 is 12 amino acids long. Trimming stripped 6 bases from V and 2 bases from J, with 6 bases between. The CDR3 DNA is TGTGCCAGCAGCCGGACCACAGATACGCAGTATTTT. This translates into CASSRTTDTQYF.

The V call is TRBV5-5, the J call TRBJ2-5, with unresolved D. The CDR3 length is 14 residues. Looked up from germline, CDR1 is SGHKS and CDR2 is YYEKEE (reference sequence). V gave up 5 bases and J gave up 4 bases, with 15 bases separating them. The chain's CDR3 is CASRIAPGGETQYF. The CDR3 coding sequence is TGTGCCAGCAGAATCGCGCCCGGTGGAGAGACCCAGTACTTC.

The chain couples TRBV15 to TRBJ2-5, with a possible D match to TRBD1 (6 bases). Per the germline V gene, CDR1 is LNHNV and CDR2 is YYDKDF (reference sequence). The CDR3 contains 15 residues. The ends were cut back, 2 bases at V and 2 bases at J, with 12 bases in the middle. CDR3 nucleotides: TGTGCCACCAGCAGAAAAATGACAGGTCAAGAGACCCAGTACTTC. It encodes CATSRKMTGQETQYF. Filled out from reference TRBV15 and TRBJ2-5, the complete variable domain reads DAMVIQNPRYQVTQFGKPVTLSCSQTLNHNVMYWYQQKSSQAPKLLFHYYDKDFNNEADTPDNFQSRRPNTSFCFLDIRSPGLGDTAMYLCATSRKMTGQETQYFGPGTRLLVL.

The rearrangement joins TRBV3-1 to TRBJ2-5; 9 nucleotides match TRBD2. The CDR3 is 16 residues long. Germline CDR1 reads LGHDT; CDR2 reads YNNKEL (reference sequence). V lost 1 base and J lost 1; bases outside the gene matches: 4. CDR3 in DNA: TGTGCCAGCAGCCAAGCGTTTAGCGGGGGCCAAGAGACCCAGTACTTC. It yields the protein CASSQAFSGGQETQYF.

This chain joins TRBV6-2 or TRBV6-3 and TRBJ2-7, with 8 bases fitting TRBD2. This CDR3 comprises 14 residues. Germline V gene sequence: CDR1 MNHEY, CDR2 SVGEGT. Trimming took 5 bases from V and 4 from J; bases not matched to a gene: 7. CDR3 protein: CASSPLAGGYEQYF. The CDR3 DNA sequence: TGTGCCAGCAGTCCTCTGGCGGGGGGTTACGAGCAGTACTTC.

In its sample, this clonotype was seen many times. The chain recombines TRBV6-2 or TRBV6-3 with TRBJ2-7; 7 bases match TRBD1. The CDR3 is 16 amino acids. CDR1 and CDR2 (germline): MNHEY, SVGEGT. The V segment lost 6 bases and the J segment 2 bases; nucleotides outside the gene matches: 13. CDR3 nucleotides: TGTGCCAGCAGGTGGACAGGCCAACAATCGGCCTACGAGCAGTACTTC. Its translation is CASRWTGQQSAYEQYF.

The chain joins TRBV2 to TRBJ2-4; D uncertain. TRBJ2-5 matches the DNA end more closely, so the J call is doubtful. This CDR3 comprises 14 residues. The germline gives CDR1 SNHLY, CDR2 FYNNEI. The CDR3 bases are TGTGCCAGCGCTCTCGCTCATTCGGTAGAGACCCAGTACTTC. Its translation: CASALAHSVETQYF.

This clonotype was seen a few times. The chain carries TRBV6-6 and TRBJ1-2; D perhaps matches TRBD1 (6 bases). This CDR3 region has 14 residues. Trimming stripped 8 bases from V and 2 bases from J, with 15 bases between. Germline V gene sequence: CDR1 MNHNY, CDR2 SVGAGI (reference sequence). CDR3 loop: CASLSSGANYGYTF. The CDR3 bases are TGTGCCAGCCTGTCTTCGGGGGCGAACTATGGCTACACCTTC.

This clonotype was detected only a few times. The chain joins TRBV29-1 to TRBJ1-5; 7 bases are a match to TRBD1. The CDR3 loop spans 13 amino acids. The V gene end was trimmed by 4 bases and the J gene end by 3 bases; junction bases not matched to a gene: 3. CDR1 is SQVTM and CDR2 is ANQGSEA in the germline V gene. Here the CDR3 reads CSVGQGDNQPQHF. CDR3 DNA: TGCAGCGTTGGTCAGGGGGACAATCAGCCCCAGCATTTT.

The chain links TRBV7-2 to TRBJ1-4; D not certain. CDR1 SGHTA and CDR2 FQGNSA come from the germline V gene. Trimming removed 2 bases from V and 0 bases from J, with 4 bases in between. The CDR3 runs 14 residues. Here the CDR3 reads CASSLLTTNEKLFF. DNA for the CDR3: TGTGCCAGCAGCTTACTAACAACTAATGAAAAACTGTTTTTT. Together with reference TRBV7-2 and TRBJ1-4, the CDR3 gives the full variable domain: GAGVSQSPSNKVTEKGKDVELRCDPISGHTALYWYRQSLGQGLEFLIYFQGNSAPDKSGLPSDRFSAERTGGSVSTLTIQRTQQEDSAVYLCASSLLTTNEKLFFGSGTQLSVL.

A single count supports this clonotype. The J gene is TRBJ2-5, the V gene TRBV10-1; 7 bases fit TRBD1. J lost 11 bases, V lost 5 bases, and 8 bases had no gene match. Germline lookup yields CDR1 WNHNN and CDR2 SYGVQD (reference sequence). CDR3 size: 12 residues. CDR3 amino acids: CASSQTGIGQYF. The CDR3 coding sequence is TGCGCCAGCAGTCAGACAGGGATCGGGCAGTACTTC.

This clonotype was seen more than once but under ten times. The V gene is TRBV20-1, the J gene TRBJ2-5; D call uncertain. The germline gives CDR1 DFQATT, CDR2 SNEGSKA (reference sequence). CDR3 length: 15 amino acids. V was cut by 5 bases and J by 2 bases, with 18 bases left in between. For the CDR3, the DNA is TGCAGTGCTTGGGTCGCCTCATCCTTACAAGAGACCCAGTACTTC. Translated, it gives CSAWVASSLQETQYF.